This entry lists 22 T cell receptor beta chains sequenced from one sample in a study of shared clonotypes between healthy human individuals. Produced via immunoSEQ multiplex PCR; TCRdb's table is partial and in-frame only. This sample yields 1 million to 1.2 million clones, of which 70% to 80% are seen a single time; 0.89% belongs to the top ten. Sequenced material: memory CD4+ T cells from PBMCs. The subset: CD45RA-negative fraction. The receptors were gathered from a man younger than 35 in good health. Some clones in this sample may be carry-over from other donors' samples.

Here the CDR3 DNA reads TGCGCCAGCAGCCAAGATCTCGGGGCTAGCGGGAGTGGCGAGACCCAGTACTTC. Protein product: CASSQDLGASGSGETQYF. The chain uses TRBV4-1 and TRBJ2-5; 10 nucleotides line up with TRBD2. J was trimmed by 5 bases and V by 0 bases; bases with no gene match: 12. This CDR3 is built from 18 residues. Germline V gene data show CDR1 as MGHRA and CDR2 as YSYEKL.

The chain combines TRBV30 with TRBJ2-1, with 7 bases fitting TRBD2. V was pared by 3 bases and J by 1 base, with 0 bases of the junction left unmatched. This CDR3 has 13 residues. CDR1 is GTSNPN, CDR2 SVGIG, per germline (reference sequence). The CDR3 bases are TGTGCCTGGAGCGGGAGGTCCTACAATGAGCAGTTCTTC. It specifies CAWSGRSYNEQFF.

The rearrangement joins TRBV2 to TRBJ2-3; D is uncertain. The V and J ends lost 5 bases and 4 bases respectively, with 10 bases between them. This CDR3 has 13 amino acids. The germline V gene encodes CDR1 SNHLY and CDR2 FYNNEI. In nucleotides, the CDR3 is TGTGCCAGCAGTTCCCCGTTCTCAGATACGCAGTATTTT. Its translation is CASSSPFSDTQYF.

This clone occurred many times. The chain uses TRBV15 and TRBJ2-1; TRBD1 matches 8 bases. V lost 2 bases to trimming and J lost 0 bases; unmatched junction nucleotides: 9. This CDR3 has 18 amino acids. Germline values: CDR1 LNHNV, CDR2 YYDKDF (reference sequence). In nucleotides, the CDR3 is TGTGCCACCAGCAGACCACGGGACAGGTCAAGCTCCTACAATGAGCAGTTCTTC. This sequence encodes CATSRPRDRSSSYNEQFF. The complete variable domain, with remaining parts taken from reference TRBV15 and TRBJ2-1, reads DAMVIQNPRYQVTQFGKPVTLSCSQTLNHNVMYWYQQKSSQAPKLLFHYYDKDFNNEADTPDNFQSRRPNTSFCFLDIRSPGLGDTAMYLCATSRPRDRSSSYNEQFFGPGTRLTVL.

The rearrangement uses TRBV9 and TRBJ1-3, with TRBD1 matching over 7 bases. With 0 bases clipped from V and 7 bases from J, the junction kept 7 bases outside the gene matches. In germline, CDR1 is SGDLS, CDR2 YYNGEE. This CDR3 has 15 residues. CDR3 nucleotides: TGTGCCAGCAGCGTAGACCCGACAGGGTGGAACACCATATATTTT. The encoded protein is CASSVDPTGWNTIYF.

The genes are TRBV27 and TRBJ2-5; the D call may be TRBD1 or TRBD2 (5 bases each). CDR1 is MNHEY, CDR2 SMNVEV, per germline (reference sequence). The CDR3 totals 13 residues. Trimming cost V 2 bases and J 5 bases, with 9 bases left between them. CDR3 sequence reads: CASSLLGEETQYF. The CDR3 nucleotides read TGTGCCAGCAGTTTACTGGGGGAGGAGACCCAGTACTTC.

Comments on this clone: Other DNA sequences of this sample code for an identical CDR3. The chain links TRBV28 to TRBJ1-3; weak D call: TRBD1 (5 bases). Trimming stripped 6 bases from V and 4 bases from J, with 13 bases between. Germline loops: CDR1 MDHEN, CDR2 SYDVKM. This CDR3 contains 14 residues. CDR3 region: CASSSPGTGNTIYF. CDR3 DNA: TGTGCCAGCAGCTCCCCGGGGACCGGAAACACCATATATTTT.

This chain joins TRBV28 and TRBJ1-1; 9 bases are a match to TRBD1. The CDR3 has 13 residues. Germline V gene sequence: CDR1 MDHEN, CDR2 SYDVKM. Germline trimming cut 5 bases from V and 7 bases from J; bases unmatched to any gene: 5. CDR3 in DNA: TGTGCCAGCAGTGGCCGGGACAGGGATGAAGCTTTCTTT. Residues: CASSGRDRDEAFF.

This rearrangement joins TRBV19 to TRBJ1-2; 10 bases match TRBD1. The CDR3 has 16 amino acids. V was clipped by 3 bases and J by 5 bases; unmatched bases: 9. Germline CDR1 reads LNHDA; CDR2 reads SQIVND (reference sequence). CDR3 residues: CASSIRGQGGRYGYTF. The CDR3 DNA sequence: TGTGCCAGTAGTATCCGCGGACAGGGGGGTCGGTATGGCTACACCTTC.

The chain recombines TRBV15 with TRBJ1-4; D not certain. Trimming left V 0 bases short and J 4 bases short, with 15 bases between. The CDR3 contains 17 residues. Germline-derived CDR1 and CDR2 are LNHNV and YYDKDF (reference sequence). CDR3 region: CATSRDYGELNNEKLFF. CDR3 coding DNA: TGTGCCACCAGCAGAGATTACGGAGAACTAAATAATGAAAAACTGTTTTTT.

This sequence joins TRBV29-1 and TRBJ2-5; D might be TRBD1 (5 bases). The CDR3 is 15 amino acids. Germline values: CDR1 SQVTM, CDR2 ANQGSEA. Trimming took 3 bases from V and 4 from J, leaving 18 bases between them. CDR3 nucleotides: TGCAGCGTTGACTCAGGGCGCGCTTGGGGAGAGACCCAGTACTTC. This codes for CSVDSGRAWGETQYF.

V and J are TRBV7-3 and TRBJ2-1; 7 positions agree with TRBD2. Germline CDR1 and CDR2: SGHTA and FQGTGA. The trim removed 1 base at V and 4 bases at J, leaving 7 bases unmatched. The CDR3 is 16 amino acids. The CDR3 DNA reads as TGTGCCAGCAGCTTAATTCCAGCGGGGCTATACAATGAGCAGTTCTTC. Translating gives CASSLIPAGLYNEQFF.

This rearrangement joins TRBV6-5 to TRBJ2-7; 7 nucleotides agree with TRBD2. Germline V CDR1 and CDR2: MNHEY, SVGAGI. J was trimmed by 2 bases and V by 2 bases; bases with no gene match: 6. CDR3 length: 15 amino acids. CDR3 protein: CASSYGGGSAYEQYF. CDR3 nucleotides: TGTGCCAGCAGTTACGGCGGCGGGAGTGCCTACGAGCAGTACTTC.

The chain carries TRBV7-2 and TRBJ1-5, with TRBD1 identical over 8 bases. With V trimmed by 1 base and J by 6 bases, 5 bases remained unmatched. This CDR3 spans 15 amino acids. Germline-derived CDR1 and CDR2 are SGHTA and FQGNSA. In DNA form, the CDR3 reads TGTGCCAGCAGCTTAGTGACAGGGGACTCTCAGCCCCAGCATTTT. Translation: CASSLVTGDSQPQHF.

The gene calls are TRBV7-9 and TRBJ1-1; TRBD1 matches at 7 bases. This CDR3 spans 15 amino acids. Germline trimming cut 5 bases from V and 4 bases from J; bases unmatched to any gene: 10. Germline CDR1 and CDR2: SEHNR and FQNEAQ (reference sequence). The CDR3 DNA reads TGTGCCAGCAGCGCCGGACAGGCCATGTTCACTGAAGCTTTCTTT. Amino acids: CASSAGQAMFTEAFF.

The chain combines TRBV7-2 with TRBJ2-5; the D gene is possibly TRBD1 (5 bases). This CDR3 contains 16 residues. V was cut by 5 bases and J by 5 bases, with 21 bases left in between. From germline, CDR1 is SGHTA and CDR2 FQGNSA. The CDR3 DNA reads as TGTGCCAGCAGCCCATTCATGGCCCGGGCAGGGGAGACCCAGTACTTC. Translated: CASSPFMARAGETQYF.

This clone was seen only once. This sequence joins TRBV28 and TRBJ2-1; 13 bases fit TRBD2. V lost 5 bases and J lost 5; bases outside the gene matches: 3. Germline loops: CDR1 MDHEN, CDR2 SYDVKM. CDR3 length: 15 residues. CDR3 in amino acids: CASSTSGRAHNEQFF. The CDR3 coding sequence is TGTGCCAGCAGTACTAGCGGGAGGGCCCACAATGAGCAGTTCTTC.

The chain has TRBV5-1 and TRBJ1-2, with D possibly being TRBD1 (5 bases). CDR1 and CDR2 from the germline V gene are SGHRS and YFSETQ. Trimming took off 4 bases at V and 8 bases at J, with 12 bases between the two ends. The CDR3 covers 12 residues. The CDR3 coding sequence is TGCGCCAGCAGCGGGACTCCCGAGGGCTACACCTTC. Its protein product is CASSGTPEGYTF.

The chain has TRBV7-9 and TRBJ2-7; 7 nucleotides line up with TRBD2. This CDR3 is 14 amino acids long. CDR1 and CDR2 from the germline V gene are SEHNR and FQNEAQ (reference sequence). V was pared by 5 bases and J by 0 bases, with 4 bases of the junction left unmatched. The CDR3 is CASSQLAYSYEQYF. In DNA form, the CDR3 reads TGTGCCAGCAGCCAACTAGCGTACTCCTACGAGCAGTACTTC.

Only one count was recorded for this clone. The chain couples TRBV5-1 to TRBJ2-2; 12 bases match TRBD1. Germline CDR1 SGHRS, CDR2 YFSETQ. Trimming at V came to 0 bases and at J to 7 bases, leaving 7 bases not matched to a gene. The CDR3 is made up of 17 amino acids. CDR3 DNA: TGCGCCAGCAGCTTGGCCGGGGACAGGGGGCAGAACGGGGAGCTGTTTTTT. Translating gives CASSLAGDRGQNGELFF.

In its sample, this clone was seen a few times. The chain combines TRBV14 with TRBJ2-5; tentatively, D is TRBD1 (5 bases). The CDR3 contains 15 residues. Germline values: CDR1 SGHDN, CDR2 FVKESK. Trimming took off 1 base at V and 8 bases at J, with 17 bases between the two ends. DNA of the CDR3: TGTGCCAGCAGCCAAGGACAGTTCCCCCTCGGTACCCAGTACTTC. Translation: CASSQGQFPLGTQYF.

This clone was found a few times. The chain joins TRBV7-8 to TRBJ2-1, with TRBD2 matching 7 bases. V gave up 2 bases and J gave up 4 bases; unmatched junction bases: 5. In germline, CDR1 is SGHVS, CDR2 FQNEAQ. The CDR3 consists of 15 residues. CDR3 sequence: CASSLLAGVYNEQFF. The CDR3 nucleotides are TGTGCCAGCAGCTTACTGGCGGGAGTTTACAATGAGCAGTTCTTC. The entire variable domain, with the rest obtained from reference TRBV7-8 and TRBJ2-1, is as follows: GAGVSQSPRYKVAKRGQDVALRCDPISGHVSLFWYQQALGQGPEFLTYFQNEAQLDKSGLPSDRFFAERPEGSVSTLKIQRTQQEDSAVYLCASSLLAGVYNEQFFGPGTRLTVL.